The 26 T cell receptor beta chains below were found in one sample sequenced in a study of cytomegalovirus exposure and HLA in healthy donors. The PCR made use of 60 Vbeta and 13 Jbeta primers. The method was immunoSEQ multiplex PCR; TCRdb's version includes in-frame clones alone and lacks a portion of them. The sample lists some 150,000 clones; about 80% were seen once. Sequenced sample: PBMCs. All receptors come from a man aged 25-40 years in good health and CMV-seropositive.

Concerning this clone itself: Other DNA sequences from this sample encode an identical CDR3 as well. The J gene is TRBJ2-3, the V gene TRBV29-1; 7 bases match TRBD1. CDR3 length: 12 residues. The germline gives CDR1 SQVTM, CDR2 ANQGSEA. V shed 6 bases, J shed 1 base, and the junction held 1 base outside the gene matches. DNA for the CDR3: TGCAGCGTCGACAGGGGCACAGATACGCAGTATTTT. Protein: CSVDRGTDTQYF.

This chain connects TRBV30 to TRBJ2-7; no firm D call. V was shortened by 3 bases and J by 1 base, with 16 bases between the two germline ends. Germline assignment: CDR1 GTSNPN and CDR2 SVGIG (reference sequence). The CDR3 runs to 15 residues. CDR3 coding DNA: TGTGCCTGGAGCGAGATTGTTACGCCTTCCTACGAGCAGTACTTC. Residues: CAWSEIVTPSYEQYF. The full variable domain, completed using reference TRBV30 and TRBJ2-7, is SQTIHQWPATLVQPVGSPLSLECTVEGTSNPNLYWYRQAAGRGLQLLFYSVGIGQISSEVPQNLSASRPQDRQFILSSKKLLLSDSGFYLCAWSEIVTPSYEQYFGPGTRLTVT.

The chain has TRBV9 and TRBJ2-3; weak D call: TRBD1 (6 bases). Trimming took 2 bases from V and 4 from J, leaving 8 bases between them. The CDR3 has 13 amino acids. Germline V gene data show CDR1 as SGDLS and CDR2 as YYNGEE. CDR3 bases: TGTGCCAGCAGCGTGGGGGCCCCAGATACGCAGTATTTT. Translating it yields CASSVGAPDTQYF.

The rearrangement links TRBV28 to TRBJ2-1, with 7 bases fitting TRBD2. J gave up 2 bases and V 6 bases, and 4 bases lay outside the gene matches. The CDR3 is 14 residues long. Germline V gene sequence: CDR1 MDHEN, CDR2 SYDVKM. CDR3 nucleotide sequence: TGTGCCAGCAGCGAGGGAGGGCCCTACAATGAGCAGTTCTTC. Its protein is CASSEGGPYNEQFF.

In DNA form, the CDR3 reads TGTGCCAGCAGTTTCTCTCCCTCCTACGAGCAGTACTTC. Its protein product is CASSFSPSYEQYF. The chain couples TRBV27 to TRBJ2-7; D not certain. The CDR3 is made up of 13 amino acids. Trimming shortened V by 3 bases and J by 0 bases, and 6 bases separated the two germline ends. CDR1 and CDR2 (germline): MNHEY, SMNVEV (reference sequence).

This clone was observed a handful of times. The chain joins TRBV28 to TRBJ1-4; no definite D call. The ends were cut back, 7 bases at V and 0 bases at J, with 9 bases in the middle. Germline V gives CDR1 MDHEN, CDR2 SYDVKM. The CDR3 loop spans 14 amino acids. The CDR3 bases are TGTGCCAGCAAGGAGATGGCAACTAATGAAAAACTGTTTTTT. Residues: CASKEMATNEKLFF.

The CDR3 is CASSFTGTSLNNEQFF. The CDR3 region has the DNA TGCGCCAGCAGCTTCACCGGGACTAGCTTAAACAATGAGCAGTTCTTC. The chain carries TRBV5-1 and TRBJ2-1; 9 nucleotides match TRBD2. V shed 2 bases, J shed 5 bases, and the junction held 8 bases outside the gene matches. The CDR3 covers 16 residues. Germline V CDR1 and CDR2: SGHRS, YFSETQ.

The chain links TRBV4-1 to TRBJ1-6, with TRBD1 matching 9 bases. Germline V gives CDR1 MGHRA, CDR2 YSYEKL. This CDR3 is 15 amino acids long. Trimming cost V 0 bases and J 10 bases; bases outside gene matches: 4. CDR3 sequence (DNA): TGCGCCAGCAGCCAAGAGGGGACAGGGTACTCACCCCTCCACTTT. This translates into CASSQEGTGYSPLHF.

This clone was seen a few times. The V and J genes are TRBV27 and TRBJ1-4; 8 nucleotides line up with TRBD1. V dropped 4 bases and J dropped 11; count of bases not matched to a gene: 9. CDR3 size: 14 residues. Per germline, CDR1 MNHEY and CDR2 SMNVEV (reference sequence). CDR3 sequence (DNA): TGTGCCAGCAGTTCCTCAGGGGGCGCGGGGAAACTGTTTTTT. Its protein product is CASSSSGGAGKLFF. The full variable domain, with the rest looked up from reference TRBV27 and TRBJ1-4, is EAQVTQNPRYLITVTGKKLTVTCSQNMNHEYMSWYRQDPGLGLRQIYYSMNVEVTDKGDVPEGYKVSRKEKRNFPLILESPSPNQTSLYFCASSSSGGAGKLFFGSGTQLSVL.

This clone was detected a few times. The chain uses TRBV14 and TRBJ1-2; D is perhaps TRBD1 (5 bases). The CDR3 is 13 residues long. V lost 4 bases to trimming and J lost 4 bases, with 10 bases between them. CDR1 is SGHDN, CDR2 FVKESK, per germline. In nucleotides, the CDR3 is TGTGCCAGCAGCCCGTGGGGACTCTATGGCTACACCTTC. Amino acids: CASSPWGLYGYTF.

As DNA, the CDR3 is TGTGCCAGCAGCGAGACAGGGGGGGACACCGGGGAGCTGTTTTTT. It specifies CASSETGGDTGELFF. The J gene is TRBJ2-2, the V gene TRBV6-4, with 9 bases aligning to TRBD1. This CDR3 has 15 residues. The junction had 5 bases not matched to a gene; V was cut back by 6 bases and J by 3 bases. Germline CDR1 reads MRHNA; CDR2 reads SNTAGT.

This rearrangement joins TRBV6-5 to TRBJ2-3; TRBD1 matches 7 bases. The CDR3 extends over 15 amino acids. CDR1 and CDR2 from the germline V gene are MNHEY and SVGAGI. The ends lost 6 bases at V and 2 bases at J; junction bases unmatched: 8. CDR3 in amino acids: CASSSRGTDTDTQYF. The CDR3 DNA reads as TGTGCCAGCAGCTCTCGTGGGACAGACACAGATACGCAGTATTTT.

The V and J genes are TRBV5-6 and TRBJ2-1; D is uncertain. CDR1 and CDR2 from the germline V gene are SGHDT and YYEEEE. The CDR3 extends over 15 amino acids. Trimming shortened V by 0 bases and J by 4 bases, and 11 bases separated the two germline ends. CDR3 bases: TGTGCCAGCAGCTTGGCCGAAGCGTGGTACAATGAGCAGTTCTTC. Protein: CASSLAEAWYNEQFF. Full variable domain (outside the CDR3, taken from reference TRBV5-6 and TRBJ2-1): DAGVTQSPTHLIKTRGQQVTLRCSPKSGHDTVSWYQQALGQGPQFIFQYYEEEERQRGNFPDRFSGHQFPNYSSELNVNALLLGDSALYLCASSLAEAWYNEQFFGPGTRLTVL.

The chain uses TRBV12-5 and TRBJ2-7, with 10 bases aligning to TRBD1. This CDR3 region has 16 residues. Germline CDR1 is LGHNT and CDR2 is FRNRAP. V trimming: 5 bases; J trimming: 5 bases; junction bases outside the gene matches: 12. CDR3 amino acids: CASGLTLGTGVHEQYF. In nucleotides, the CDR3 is TGTGCTAGTGGTCTCACCTTAGGGACAGGGGTCCACGAGCAGTACTTC.

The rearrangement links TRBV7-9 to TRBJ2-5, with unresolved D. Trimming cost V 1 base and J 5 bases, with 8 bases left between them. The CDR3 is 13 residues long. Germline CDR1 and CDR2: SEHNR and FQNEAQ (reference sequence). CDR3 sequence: CASSLGAHETQYF. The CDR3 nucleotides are TGTGCCAGCAGCTTAGGCGCCCATGAGACCCAGTACTTC.

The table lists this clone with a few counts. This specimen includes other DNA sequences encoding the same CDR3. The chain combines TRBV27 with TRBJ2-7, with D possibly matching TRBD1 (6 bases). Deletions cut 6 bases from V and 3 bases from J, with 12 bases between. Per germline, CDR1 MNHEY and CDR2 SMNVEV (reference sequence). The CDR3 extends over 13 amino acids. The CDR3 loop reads CASSRGGSYEQYF. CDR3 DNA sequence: TGTGCCAGCAGCCGAGGGGGTAGCTACGAGCAGTACTTC.

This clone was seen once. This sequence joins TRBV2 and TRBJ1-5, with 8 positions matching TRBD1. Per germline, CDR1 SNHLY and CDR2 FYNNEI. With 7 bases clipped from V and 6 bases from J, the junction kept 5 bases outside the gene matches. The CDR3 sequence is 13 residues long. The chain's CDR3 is CASKGQEGQPQHF. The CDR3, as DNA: TGTGCCAGCAAGGGACAGGAAGGTCAGCCCCAGCATTTT.

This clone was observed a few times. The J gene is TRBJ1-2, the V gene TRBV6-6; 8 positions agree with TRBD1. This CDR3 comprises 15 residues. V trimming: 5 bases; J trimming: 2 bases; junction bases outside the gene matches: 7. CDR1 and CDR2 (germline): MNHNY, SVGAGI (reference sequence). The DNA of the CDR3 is TGTGCCAGCAGTAGATCTCAGGGGGCGAACTATGGCTACACCTTC. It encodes CASSRSQGANYGYTF.

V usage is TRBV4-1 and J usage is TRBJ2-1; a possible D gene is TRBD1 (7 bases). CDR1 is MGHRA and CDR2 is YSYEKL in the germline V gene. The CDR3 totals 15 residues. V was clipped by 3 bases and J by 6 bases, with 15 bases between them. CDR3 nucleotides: TGCGCCAGCAGCCAGCTAGGGAGGACAGGCAATGAGCAGTTCTTC. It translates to CASSQLGRTGNEQFF.

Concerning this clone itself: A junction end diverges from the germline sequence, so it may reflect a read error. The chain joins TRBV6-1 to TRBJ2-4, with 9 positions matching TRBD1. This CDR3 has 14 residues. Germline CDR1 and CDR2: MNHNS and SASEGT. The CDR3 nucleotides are TGTGCCAGCAGACAGGGGGCGGCCAAAAACAGTCAGTACTTC. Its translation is CASRQGAAKNSQYF.

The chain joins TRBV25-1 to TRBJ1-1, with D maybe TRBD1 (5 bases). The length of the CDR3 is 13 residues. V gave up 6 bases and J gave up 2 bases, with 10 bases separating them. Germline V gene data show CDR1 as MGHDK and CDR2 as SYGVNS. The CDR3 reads CASRGTSNTEAFF. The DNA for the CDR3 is TGTGCCAGCAGAGGGACTTCTAACACTGAAGCTTTCTTT.

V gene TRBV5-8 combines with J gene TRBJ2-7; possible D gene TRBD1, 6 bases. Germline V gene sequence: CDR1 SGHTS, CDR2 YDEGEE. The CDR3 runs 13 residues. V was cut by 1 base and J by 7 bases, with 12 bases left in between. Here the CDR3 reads CASSLPPGEEQYF. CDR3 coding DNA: TGTGCCAGCAGCTTGCCCCCAGGGGAAGAGCAGTACTTC.

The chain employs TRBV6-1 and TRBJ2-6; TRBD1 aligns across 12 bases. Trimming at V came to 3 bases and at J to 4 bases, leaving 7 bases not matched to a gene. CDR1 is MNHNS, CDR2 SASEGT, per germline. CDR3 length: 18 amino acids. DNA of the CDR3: TGTGCCAGCAGTGACCGGGACAGGGGGCATTCCGGGGCCAACGTCCTGACTTTC. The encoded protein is CASSDRDRGHSGANVLTF.

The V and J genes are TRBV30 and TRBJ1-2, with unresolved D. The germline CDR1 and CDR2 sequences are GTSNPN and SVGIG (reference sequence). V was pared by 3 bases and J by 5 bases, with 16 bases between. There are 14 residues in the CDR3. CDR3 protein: CAWRRSGSFYGYTF. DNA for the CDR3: TGTGCCTGGAGGCGGTCGGGGTCGTTTTATGGCTACACCTTC.

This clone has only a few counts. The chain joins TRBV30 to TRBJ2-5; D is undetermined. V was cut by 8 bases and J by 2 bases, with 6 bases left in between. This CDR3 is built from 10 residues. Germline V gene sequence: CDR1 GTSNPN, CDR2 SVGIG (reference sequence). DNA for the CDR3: TGTGCCGCAGGACAAGAGACCCAGTACTTC. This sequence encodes CAAGQETQYF.

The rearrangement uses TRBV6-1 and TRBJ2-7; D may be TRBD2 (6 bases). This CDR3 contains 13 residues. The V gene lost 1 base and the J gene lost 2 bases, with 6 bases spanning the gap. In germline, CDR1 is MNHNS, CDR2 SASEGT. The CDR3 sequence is CASSEGGTYEQYF. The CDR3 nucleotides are TGTGCCAGCAGTGAAGGCGGGACCTACGAGCAGTACTTC.